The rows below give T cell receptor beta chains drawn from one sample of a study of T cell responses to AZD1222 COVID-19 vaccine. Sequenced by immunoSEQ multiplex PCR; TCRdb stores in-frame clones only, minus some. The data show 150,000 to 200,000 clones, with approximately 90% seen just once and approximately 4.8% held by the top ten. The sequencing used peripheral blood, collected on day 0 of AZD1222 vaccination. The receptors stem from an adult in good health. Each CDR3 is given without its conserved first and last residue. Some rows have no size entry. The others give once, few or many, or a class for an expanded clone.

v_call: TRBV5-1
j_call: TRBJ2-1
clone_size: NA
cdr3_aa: ASSLVAGAPYNEQF

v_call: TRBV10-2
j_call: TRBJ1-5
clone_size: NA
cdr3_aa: ASSEGTDSNQPQH

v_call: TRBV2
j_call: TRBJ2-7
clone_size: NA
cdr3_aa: ASRVDRDNEQY

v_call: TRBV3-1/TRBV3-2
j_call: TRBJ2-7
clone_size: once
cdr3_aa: ASSQGRGEQY

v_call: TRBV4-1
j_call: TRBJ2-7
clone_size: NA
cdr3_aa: ASSQDPGTGTLYEQY

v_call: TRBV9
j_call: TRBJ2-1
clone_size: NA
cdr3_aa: ASSAGTSGSSEQF

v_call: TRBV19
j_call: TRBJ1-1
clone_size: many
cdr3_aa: ASSIHSLNTEAF

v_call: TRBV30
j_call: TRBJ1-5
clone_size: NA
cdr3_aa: AWSVLSNQPQH

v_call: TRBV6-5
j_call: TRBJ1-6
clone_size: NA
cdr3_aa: ASTAHRDNSPLH

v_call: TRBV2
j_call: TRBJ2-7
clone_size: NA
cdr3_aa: ASMGIRVHEQY

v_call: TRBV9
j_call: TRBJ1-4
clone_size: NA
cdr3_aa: ASSVAAPRAGEKLF

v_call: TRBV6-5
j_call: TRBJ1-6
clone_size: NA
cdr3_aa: ASSYKLANSPLH

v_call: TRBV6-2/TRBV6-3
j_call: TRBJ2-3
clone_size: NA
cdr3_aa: ASSLGGGSTDTQY

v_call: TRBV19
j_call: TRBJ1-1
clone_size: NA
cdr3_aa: ASSIGGQNTEAF

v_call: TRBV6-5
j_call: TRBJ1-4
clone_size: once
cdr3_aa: ASSYVMKNEKLF

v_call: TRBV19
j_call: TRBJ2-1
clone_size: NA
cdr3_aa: AIPGGDGYNEQF

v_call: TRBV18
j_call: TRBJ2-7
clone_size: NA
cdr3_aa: ASSPYGQGALSYEQY

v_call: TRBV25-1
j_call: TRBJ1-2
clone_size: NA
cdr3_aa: ASSEYAGVFNYGYT

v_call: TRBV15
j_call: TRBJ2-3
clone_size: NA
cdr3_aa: ATSREVGLNTQY

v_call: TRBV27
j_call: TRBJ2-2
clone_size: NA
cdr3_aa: ASSLRHGTVNTGELF

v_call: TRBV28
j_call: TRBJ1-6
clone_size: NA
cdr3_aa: ASSTARDRVYSPLH

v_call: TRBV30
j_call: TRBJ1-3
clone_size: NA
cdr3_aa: AWSAASGNTIY

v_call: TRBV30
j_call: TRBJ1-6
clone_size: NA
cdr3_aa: AWVRRYNSPLH

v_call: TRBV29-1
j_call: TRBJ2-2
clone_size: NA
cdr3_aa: SAGTGFGELF

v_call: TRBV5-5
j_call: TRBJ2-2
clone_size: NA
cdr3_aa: ASSLVVGSGGELF

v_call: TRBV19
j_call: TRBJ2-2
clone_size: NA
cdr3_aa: ASSAPGLVPGELF

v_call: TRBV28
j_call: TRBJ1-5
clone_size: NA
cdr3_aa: ASSPPTGQNQPQH

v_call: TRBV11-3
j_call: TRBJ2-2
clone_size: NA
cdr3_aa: ASSPTRTGELF

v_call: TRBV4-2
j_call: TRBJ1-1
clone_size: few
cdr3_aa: ASSQAYTEAF

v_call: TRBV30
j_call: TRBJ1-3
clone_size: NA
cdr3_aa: AWSVAGRVVGNTIY

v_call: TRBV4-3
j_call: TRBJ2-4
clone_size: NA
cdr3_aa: ASSQLLAGEYGRNIQY

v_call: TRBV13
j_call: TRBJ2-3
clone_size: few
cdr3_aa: ASSFPSGSHPDTQY

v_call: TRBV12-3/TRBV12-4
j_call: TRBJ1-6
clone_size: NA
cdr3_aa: ASSLKTSPLH

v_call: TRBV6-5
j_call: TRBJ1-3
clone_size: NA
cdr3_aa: ASRVDSGNTIY

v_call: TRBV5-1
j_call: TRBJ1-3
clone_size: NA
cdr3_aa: ASSLAPVGGNSGNTIY

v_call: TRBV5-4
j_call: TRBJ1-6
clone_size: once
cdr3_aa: ASSSTGHNSPLH

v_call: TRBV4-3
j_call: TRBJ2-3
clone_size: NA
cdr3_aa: ASSQRTHLGDTQY

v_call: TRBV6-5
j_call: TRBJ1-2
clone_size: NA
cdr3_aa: ASSYRQDYGYT

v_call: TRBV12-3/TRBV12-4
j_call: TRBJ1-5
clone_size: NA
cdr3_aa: ASSFNSNQPQH

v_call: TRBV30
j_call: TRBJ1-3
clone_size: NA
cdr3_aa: AWGPQGVAGNTIY

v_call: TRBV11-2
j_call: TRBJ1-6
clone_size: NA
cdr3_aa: ASSSSSKDRFHSPLH

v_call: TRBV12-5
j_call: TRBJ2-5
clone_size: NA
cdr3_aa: ASGLGQVGEETQY

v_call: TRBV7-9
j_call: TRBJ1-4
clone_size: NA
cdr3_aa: ASSLRASNEKLF

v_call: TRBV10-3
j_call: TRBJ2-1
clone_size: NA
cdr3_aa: AIRLAGGGEQF

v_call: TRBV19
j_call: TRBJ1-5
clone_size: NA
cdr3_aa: ASAGYNQPQH

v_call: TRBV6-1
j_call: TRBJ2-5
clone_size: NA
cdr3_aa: ASRQLQETQY

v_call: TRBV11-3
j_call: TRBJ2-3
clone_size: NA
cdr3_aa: ASSGGLAGAFADTQY

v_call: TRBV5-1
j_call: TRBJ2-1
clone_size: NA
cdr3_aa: ASSSRVWSYNEQF